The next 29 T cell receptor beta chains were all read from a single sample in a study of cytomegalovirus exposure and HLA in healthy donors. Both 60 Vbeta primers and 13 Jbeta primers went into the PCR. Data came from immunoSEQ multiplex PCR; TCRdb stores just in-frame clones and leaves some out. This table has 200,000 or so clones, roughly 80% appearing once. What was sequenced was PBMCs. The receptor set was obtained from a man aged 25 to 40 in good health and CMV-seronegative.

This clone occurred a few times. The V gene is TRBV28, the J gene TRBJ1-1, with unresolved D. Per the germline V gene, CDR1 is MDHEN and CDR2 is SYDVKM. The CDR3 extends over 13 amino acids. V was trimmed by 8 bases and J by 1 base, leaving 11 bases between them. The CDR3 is CASHNSANTEAFF. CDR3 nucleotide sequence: TGTGCCAGCCATAACTCCGCGAACACTGAAGCTTTCTTT.

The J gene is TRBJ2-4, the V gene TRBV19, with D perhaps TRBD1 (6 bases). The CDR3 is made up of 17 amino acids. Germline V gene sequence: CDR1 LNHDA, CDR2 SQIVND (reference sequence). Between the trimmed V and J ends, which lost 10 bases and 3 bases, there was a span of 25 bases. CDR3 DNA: TGTGCCACCTCCCTCCGGGACACACTACGGGTCAAAAACATTCAGTACTTC. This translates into CATSLRDTLRVKNIQYF.

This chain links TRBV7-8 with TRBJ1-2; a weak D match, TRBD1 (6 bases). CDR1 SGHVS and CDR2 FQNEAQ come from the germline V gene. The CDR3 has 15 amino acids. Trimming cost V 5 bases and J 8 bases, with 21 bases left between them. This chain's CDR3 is CASSPTGGSVRGYTF. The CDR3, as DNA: TGTGCCAGCAGCCCCACTGGGGGCTCGGTGAGGGGCTACACCTTC.

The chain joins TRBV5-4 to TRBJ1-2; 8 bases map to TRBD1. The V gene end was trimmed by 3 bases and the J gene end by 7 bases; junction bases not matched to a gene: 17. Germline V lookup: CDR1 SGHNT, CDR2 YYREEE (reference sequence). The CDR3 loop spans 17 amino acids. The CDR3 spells CASSSLLVRAGGFGYTF. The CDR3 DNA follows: TGTGCCAGCAGCTCGCTTTTGGTGCGGGCAGGGGGCTTTGGCTACACCTTC.

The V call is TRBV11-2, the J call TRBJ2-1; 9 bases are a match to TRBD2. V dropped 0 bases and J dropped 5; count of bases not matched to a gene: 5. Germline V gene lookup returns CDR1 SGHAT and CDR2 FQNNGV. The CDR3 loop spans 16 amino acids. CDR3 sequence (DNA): TGTGCCAGCAGCTTAGAGGCGGGGGGGCTCGACAATGAGCAGTTCTTC. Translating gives CASSLEAGGLDNEQFF.

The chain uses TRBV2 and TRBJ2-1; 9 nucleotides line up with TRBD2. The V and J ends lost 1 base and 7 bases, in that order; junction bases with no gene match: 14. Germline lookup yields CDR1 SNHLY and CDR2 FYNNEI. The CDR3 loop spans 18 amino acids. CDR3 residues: CASSEEGSGGNFLNEQFF. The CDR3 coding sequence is TGTGCCAGCAGTGAAGAGGGAAGCGGGGGGAATTTTTTAAATGAGCAGTTCTTC.

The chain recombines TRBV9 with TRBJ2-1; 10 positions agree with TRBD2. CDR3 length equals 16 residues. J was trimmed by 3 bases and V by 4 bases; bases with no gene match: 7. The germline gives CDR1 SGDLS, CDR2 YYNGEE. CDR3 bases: TGTGCCAGCAGCATAAAAGCGGGGGGGGACTACAATGAGCAGTTCTTC. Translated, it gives CASSIKAGGDYNEQFF.

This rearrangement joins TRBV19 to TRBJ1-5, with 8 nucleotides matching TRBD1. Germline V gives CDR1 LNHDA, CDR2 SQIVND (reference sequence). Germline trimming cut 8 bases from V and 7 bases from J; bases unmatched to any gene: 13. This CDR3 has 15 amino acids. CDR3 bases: TGTGCCAGTCACTCCCCGGACAGGGCTTTCCAGCCCCAGCATTTT. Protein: CASHSPDRAFQPQHF. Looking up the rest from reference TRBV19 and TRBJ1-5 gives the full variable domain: DGGITQSPKYLFRKEGQNVTLSCEQNLNHDAMYWYRQDPGQGLRLIYYSQIVNDFQKGDIAEGYSVSREKKESFPLTVTSAQKNPTAFYLCASHSPDRAFQPQHFGDGTRLSIL.

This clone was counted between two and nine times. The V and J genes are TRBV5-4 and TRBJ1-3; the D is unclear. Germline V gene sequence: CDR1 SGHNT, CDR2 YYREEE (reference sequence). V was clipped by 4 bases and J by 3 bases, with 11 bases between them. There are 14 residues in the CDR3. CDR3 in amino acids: CASSENSLGNTIYF. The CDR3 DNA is TGTGCCAGCAGCGAGAACAGCCTTGGAAACACCATATATTTT.

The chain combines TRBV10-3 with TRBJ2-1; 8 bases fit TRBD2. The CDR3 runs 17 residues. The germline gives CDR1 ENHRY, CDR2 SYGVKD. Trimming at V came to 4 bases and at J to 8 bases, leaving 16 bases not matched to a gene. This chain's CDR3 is CAISGLLSSGAQDEQFF. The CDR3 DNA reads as TGTGCCATCAGTGGTCTCTTGAGTAGCGGGGCTCAGGATGAGCAGTTCTTC.

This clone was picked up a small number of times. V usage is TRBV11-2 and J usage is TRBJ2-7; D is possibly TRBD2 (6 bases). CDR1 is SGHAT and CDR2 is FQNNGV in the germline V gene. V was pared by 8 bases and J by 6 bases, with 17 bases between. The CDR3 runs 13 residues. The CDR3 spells CASRRDQTSEQYF. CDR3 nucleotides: TGTGCCAGCCGGAGGGATCAGACGTCCGAGCAGTACTTC. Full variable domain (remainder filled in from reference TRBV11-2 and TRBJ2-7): EAGVAQSPRYKIIEKRQSVAFWCNPISGHATLYWYQQILGQGPKLLIQFQNNGVVDDSQLPKDRFSAERLKGVDSTLKIQPAKLEDSAVYLCASRRDQTSEQYFGPGTRLTVT.

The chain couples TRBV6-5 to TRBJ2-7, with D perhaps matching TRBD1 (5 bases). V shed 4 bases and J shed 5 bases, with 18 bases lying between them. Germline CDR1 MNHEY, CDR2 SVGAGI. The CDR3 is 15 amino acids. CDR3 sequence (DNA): TGTGCCAGCAGTTCCAGTCAGGGTCTAATGAACGAGCAGTACTTC. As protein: CASSSSQGLMNEQYF.

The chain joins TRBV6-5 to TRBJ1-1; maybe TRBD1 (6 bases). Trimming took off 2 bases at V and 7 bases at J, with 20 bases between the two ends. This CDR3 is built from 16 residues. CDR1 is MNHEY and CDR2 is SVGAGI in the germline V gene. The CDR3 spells CASSYRAQGQYYEAFF. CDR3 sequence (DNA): TGTGCCAGCAGTTACCGCGCACAGGGACAATATTATGAAGCTTTCTTT.

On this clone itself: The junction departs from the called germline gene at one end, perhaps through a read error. In DNA form, the CDR3 reads TGTTCCAGCAGCTTAGGGGGACTACTCCAAGAGACCCAGTACTTC. Translated: CSSSLGGLLQETQYF. V gene TRBV7-9 combines with J gene TRBJ2-5, with D perhaps matching TRBD2 (7 bases). Germline V gene lookup returns CDR1 SEHNR and CDR2 FQNEAQ (reference sequence). The CDR3 consists of 15 residues.

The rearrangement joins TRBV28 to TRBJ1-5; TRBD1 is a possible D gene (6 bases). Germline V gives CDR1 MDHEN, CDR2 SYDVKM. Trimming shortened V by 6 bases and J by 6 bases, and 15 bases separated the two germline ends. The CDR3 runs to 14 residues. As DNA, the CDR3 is TGTGCCAGCAGCCTACAGGGCAGGGGTCAGCCCCAGCATTTT. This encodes CASSLQGRGQPQHF.

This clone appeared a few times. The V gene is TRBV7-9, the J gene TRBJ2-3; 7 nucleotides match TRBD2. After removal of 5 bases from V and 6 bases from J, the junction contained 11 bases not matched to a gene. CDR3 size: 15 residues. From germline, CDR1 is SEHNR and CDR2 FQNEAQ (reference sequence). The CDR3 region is CASSPDLAGVDTQYF. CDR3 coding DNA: TGTGCCAGCAGCCCCGACCTGGCGGGGGTGGATACGCAGTATTTT.

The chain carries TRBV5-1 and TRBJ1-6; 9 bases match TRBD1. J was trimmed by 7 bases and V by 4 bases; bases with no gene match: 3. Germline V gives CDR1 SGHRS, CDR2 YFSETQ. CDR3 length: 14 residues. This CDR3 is CASSPGQGNSPLHF. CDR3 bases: TGCGCCAGCAGCCCGGGACAGGGCAATTCACCCCTCCACTTT.

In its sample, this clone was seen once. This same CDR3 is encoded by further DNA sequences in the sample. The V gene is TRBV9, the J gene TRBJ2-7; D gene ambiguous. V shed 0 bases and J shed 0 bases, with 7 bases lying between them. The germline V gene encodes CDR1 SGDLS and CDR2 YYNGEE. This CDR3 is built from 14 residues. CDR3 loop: CASSVGGSSYEQYF. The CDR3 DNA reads TGTGCCAGCAGCGTAGGTGGCAGCTCCTACGAGCAGTACTTC.

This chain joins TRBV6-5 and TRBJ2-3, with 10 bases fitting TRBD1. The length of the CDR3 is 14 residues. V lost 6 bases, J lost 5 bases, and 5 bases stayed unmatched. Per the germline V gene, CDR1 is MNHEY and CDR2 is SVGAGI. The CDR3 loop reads CASSIGQGGDTQYF. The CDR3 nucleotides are TGTGCCAGCAGCATAGGACAGGGGGGAGATACGCAGTATTTT.

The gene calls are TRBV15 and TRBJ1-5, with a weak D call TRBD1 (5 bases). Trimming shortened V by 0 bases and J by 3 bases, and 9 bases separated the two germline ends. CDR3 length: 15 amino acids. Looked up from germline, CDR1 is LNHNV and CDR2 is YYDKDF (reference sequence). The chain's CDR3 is CATSRDWGNNQPQHF. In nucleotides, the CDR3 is TGTGCCACCAGCAGAGATTGGGGCAACAATCAGCCCCAGCATTTT.

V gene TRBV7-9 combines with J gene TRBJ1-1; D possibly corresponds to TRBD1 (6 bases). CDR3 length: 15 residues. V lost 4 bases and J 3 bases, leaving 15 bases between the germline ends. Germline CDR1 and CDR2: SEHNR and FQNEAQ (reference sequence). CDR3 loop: CASSSSTGSDTEAFF. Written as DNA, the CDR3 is TGTGCCAGCAGCTCCTCAACAGGGAGCGACACTGAAGCTTTCTTT. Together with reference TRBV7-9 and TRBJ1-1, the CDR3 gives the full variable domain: DTGVSQNPRHKITKRGQNVTFRCDPISEHNRLYWYRQTLGQGPEFLTYFQNEAQLEKSRLLSDRFSAERPKGSFSTLEIQRTEQGDSAMYLCASSSSTGSDTEAFFGQGTRLTVV.

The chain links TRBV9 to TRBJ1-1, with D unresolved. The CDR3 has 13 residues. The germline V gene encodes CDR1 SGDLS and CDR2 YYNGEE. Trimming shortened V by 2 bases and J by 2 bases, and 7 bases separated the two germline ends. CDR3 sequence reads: CASSVSGNTEAFF. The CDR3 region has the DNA TGTGCCAGCAGCGTTTCGGGTAACACTGAAGCTTTCTTT.

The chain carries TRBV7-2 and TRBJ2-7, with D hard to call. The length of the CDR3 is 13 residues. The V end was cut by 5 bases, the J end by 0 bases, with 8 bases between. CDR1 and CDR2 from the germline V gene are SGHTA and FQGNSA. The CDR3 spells CASSRASSYEQYF. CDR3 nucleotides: TGTGCCAGCAGCAGAGCAAGCTCCTACGAGCAGTACTTC.

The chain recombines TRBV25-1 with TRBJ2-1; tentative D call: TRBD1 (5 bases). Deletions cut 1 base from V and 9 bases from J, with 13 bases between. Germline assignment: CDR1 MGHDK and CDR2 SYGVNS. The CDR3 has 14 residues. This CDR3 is CASSEFGALSEQFF. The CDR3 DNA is TGTGCCAGCAGTGAATTTGGGGCCCTCAGTGAGCAGTTCTTC.

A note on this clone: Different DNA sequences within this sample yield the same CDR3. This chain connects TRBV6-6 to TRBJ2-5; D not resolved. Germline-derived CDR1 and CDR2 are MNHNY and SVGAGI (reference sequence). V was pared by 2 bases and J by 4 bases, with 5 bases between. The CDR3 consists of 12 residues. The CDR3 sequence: CASSYPGETQYF. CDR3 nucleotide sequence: TGTGCCAGCAGTTACCCCGGAGAGACCCAGTACTTC.

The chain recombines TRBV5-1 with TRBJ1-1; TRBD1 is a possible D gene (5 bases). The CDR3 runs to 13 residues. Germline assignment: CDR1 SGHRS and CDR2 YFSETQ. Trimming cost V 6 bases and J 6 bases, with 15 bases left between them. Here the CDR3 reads CASKRGGFPEAFF. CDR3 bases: TGCGCCAGCAAAAGGGGTGGGTTCCCTGAAGCTTTCTTT.

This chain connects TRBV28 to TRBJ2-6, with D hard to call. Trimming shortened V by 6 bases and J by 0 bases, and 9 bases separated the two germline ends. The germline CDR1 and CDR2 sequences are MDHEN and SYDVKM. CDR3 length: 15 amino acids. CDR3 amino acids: CASSSATSGANVLTF. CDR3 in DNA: TGTGCCAGCAGCTCTGCTACCTCTGGGGCCAACGTCCTGACTTTC.

The CDR3 region is CASSSRVGFLETQYF. In nucleotides, the CDR3 is TGTGCCAGCAGCTCCAGAGTGGGCTTCTTGGAGACCCAGTACTTC. V usage is TRBV7-9 and J usage is TRBJ2-5, with D unclear. The germline CDR1 and CDR2 sequences are SEHNR and FQNEAQ (reference sequence). The ends were cut back, 4 bases at V and 5 bases at J, with 17 bases in the middle. This CDR3 has 15 residues.

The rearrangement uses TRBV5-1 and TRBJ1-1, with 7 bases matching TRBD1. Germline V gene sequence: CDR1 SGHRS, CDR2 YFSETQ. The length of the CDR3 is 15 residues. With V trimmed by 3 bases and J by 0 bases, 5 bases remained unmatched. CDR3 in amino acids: CASSSGQLMNTEAFF. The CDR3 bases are TGCGCCAGCAGCTCGGGACAGCTAATGAACACTGAAGCTTTCTTT.